What follows are 11 T cell receptor beta chains derived from one specimen sequenced in a study of T cell repertoires in cytomegalovirus infection (dated by TCRdb to the late 2010s). For sequencing, an Illumina HiSeq 1500 was employed. TCRdb ran its own pipeline on the public reads, namely fastp trimming at Q25 and MiXCR clone calling, and kept in-frame beta chains. Identical CDR3 proteins give one entry, which carries the most common genes and DNA. The sample includes about 180,000 distinct CDR3 sequences, with about a sixth observed a single time. The leading ten clones occupy about 23% of the sample. Sequenced: CD8+ T cells from PBMCs. All receptors come from a human donor in good health (CMV status not recorded). Some clones in this sample may be carry-over from other donors' samples.

The gene calls are TRBV7-9 and TRBJ2-7; D is ambiguous. Germline V gene sequence: CDR1 SEHNR, CDR2 FQNEAQ (reference sequence). V was pared by 1 base and J by 5 bases, with 9 bases between. This CDR3 has 13 amino acids. The CDR3 nucleotides are TGTGCCAGCAGCTTAGAAGGCGCCGACGAGCAGTACTTC. It specifies CASSLEGADEQYF. Variable domain in full (rest from reference TRBV7-9 and TRBJ2-7): DTGVSQNPRHKITKRGQNVTFRCDPISEHNRLYWYRQTLGQGPEFLTYFQNEAQLEKSRLLSDRFSAERPKGSFSTLEIQRTEQGDSAMYLCASSLEGADEQYFGPGTRLTVT.

This clonotype was recorded a few times. The chain is built from TRBV10-3 and TRBJ2-1; D perhaps matches TRBD1 (5 bases). The V and J ends lost 8 bases and 5 bases respectively, with 7 bases between them. In germline, CDR1 is ENHRY, CDR2 SYGVKD. CDR3 size: 11 residues. CDR3 nucleotide sequence: TGTGCCATCGGGGCTCACAATGAGCAGTTCTTC. Translated, it gives CAIGAHNEQFF.

As DNA, the CDR3 is TGTGCCAGCAGTCCGCCGGCAGATCATACCAGCTCCTACAATGAGCAGTTCTTC. Translating gives CASSPPADHTSSYNEQFF. The V gene is TRBV12-3 or TRBV12-4, the J gene TRBJ2-1; D gene uncertain. V was pared by 5 bases and J by 0 bases, with 20 bases between. This CDR3 is 18 amino acids long.

The chain combines TRBV20-1 with TRBJ2-4; TRBD1 matches 9 bases. Germline CDR1 is DFQATT and CDR2 is SNEGSKA (reference sequence). The CDR3 loop spans 14 amino acids. V was clipped by 1 base and J by 4 bases; unmatched bases: 2. The CDR3 coding sequence is TGCAGTGCTAGAGGGACAGGGGAAAAAAACATTCAGTACTTC. Translation gives CSARGTGEKNIQYF.

This chain joins TRBV4-1 and TRBJ2-3; no definite D call. Trimming took off 0 bases at V and 1 base at J, with 14 bases between the two ends. This CDR3 comprises 17 residues. From germline, CDR1 is MGHRA and CDR2 YSYEKL. CDR3 protein: CASSQDAHGGGTDTQYF. CDR3 DNA sequence: TGCGCCAGCAGCCAAGACGCCCATGGCGGAGGCACAGATACGCAGTATTTT.

The CDR3 nucleotides read TGTGCCAGCAGTTACGGAACGGGACAGGGGCGTGATGATCAGCCCCAGCATTTT. This translates into CASSYGTGQGRDDQPQHF. The chain is built from TRBV6-5 and TRBJ1-5; 10 bases match TRBD1. Germline V gene sequence: CDR1 MNHEY, CDR2 SVGAGI. The V gene end was trimmed by 2 bases and the J gene end by 5 bases; junction bases not matched to a gene: 12. This CDR3 is built from 18 residues.

The CDR3, as DNA: TGCAGTGCTACCGGACTAGCGCTTGCCTACAATGAGCAGTTCTTC. This translates into CSATGLALAYNEQFF. This chain uses TRBV20-1 with TRBJ2-1, with 9 bases identical to TRBD2. Trimming cost V 4 bases and J 2 bases; bases outside gene matches: 6. The CDR3 contains 15 residues. From germline, CDR1 is DFQATT and CDR2 SNEGSKA (reference sequence).

This clonotype occurred a few times. CDR3 protein: CASSFLGQGEVHGYTF. The CDR3 region has the DNA TGTGCCAGCAGCTTCCTGGGACAGGGAGAAGTTCATGGCTACACCTTC. The chain joins TRBV13 to TRBJ1-2; TRBD1 aligns across 9 bases. V trimming: 3 bases; J trimming: 6 bases; junction bases outside the gene matches: 11. Germline assignment: CDR1 PRHDT and CDR2 FYEKMQ (reference sequence). The CDR3 length is 16 residues. Using reference TRBV13 and TRBJ1-2 for the parts outside the CDR3, the full variable domain is AAGVIQSPRHLIKEKRETATLKCYPIPRHDTVYWYQQGPGQDPQFLISFYEKMQSDKGSIPDRFSAQQFSDYHSELNMSSLELGDSALYFCASSFLGQGEVHGYTFGSGTRLTVV.

The genes are TRBV28 and TRBJ1-5; D uncertain. The CDR3 loop spans 14 amino acids. V was pared by 3 bases and J by 4 bases, with 10 bases between. CDR1 is MDHEN and CDR2 is SYDVKM in the germline V gene. Here the CDR3 DNA reads TGTGCCAGCAGTTTCAGACTGACTAATCAGCCCCAGCATTTT. It codes for CASSFRLTNQPQHF.

The rearrangement uses TRBV28 and TRBJ2-7; D possibly corresponds to TRBD2 (6 bases). The CDR3 consists of 15 residues. V was cut by 8 bases and J by 3 bases, with 20 bases left in between. CDR1 is MDHEN, CDR2 SYDVKM, per germline. The CDR3 reads CASLLRGGAIYEQYF. CDR3 DNA sequence: TGTGCCAGCTTGCTTCGAGGAGGGGCGATCTACGAGCAGTACTTC.

This clonotype has a handful of counts. The J gene is TRBJ2-1, the V gene TRBV7-6; a weak D match, TRBD2 (5 bases). The germline CDR1 and CDR2 sequences are SGHVS and FNYEAQ. The V end was cut by 8 bases, the J end by 10 bases, with 15 bases between. The CDR3 has 12 residues. The CDR3 here is CASSGDSREQFF. In DNA form, the CDR3 reads TGTGCCAGCTCCGGGGATTCTAGGGAGCAGTTCTTC.